These 5 T cell receptor beta chains came from one sample sequenced in a study of blood T cell repertoires in COVID-19. The method was immunoSEQ multiplex PCR; TCRdb's version includes in-frame clones alone and lacks a portion of them. The data contain 200,000 to 250,000 clones, approximately 86% of them singletons. The sequencing input was peripheral blood. The source of these receptors is a woman between 70 and 85 years old with active or convalescent COVID-19.

With respect to this clone: Other DNA sequences from this sample encode an identical CDR3 as well. The chain uses TRBV12-3 or TRBV12-4 and TRBJ2-7; no firm D call. The CDR3 length is 13 residues. The V gene lost 1 base and the J gene lost 1 base, with 5 bases spanning the gap. The CDR3, as DNA: TGTGCCAGCAGTTTAGGGCAGTCCTACGAGCAGTACTTC. It is translated as CASSLGQSYEQYF.

The count of this clone is one. This sequence joins TRBV9 and TRBJ2-7, with D possibly being TRBD1 (7 bases). The CDR3 runs 18 residues. CDR1 SGDLS and CDR2 YYNGEE come from the germline V gene. The ends were cut back, 4 bases at V and 5 bases at J, with 28 bases in the middle. As DNA, the CDR3 is TGTGCCAGCAGCCCATGGACAGGAGTAATAGGGACTGCGAACGAGCAGTACTTC. It yields the protein CASSPWTGVIGTANEQYF. The variable domain in full, with the rest retrieved from reference TRBV9 and TRBJ2-7, is DSGVTQTPKHLITATGQRVTLRCSPRSGDLSVYWYQQSLDQGLQFLIQYYNGEERAKGNILERFSAQQFPDLHSELNLSSLELGDSALYFCASSPWTGVIGTANEQYFGPGTRLTVT.

The J gene is TRBJ2-3, the V gene TRBV28; 11 bases match TRBD2. Germline V gene data show CDR1 as MDHEN and CDR2 as SYDVKM. This CDR3 has 15 amino acids. The V segment lost 7 bases and the J segment 1 base; nucleotides outside the gene matches: 4. CDR3 in DNA: TGTGCCAGCAACGTAGCGGGGGGGCGCACAGATACGCAGTATTTT. Translated, it gives CASNVAGGRTDTQYF. Complete variable domain (other parts from reference TRBV28 and TRBJ2-3): DVKVTQSSRYLVKRTGEKVFLECVQDMDHENMFWYRQDPGLGLRLIYFSYDVKMKEKGDIPEGYSVSREKKERFSLILESASTNQTSMYLCASNVAGGRTDTQYFGPGTRLTVL.

The chain carries TRBV10-3 and TRBJ1-5; D might be TRBD1 (5 bases). Trimming stripped 10 bases from V and 2 bases from J, with 21 bases between. Germline V CDR1 and CDR2: ENHRY, SYGVKD. CDR3 length: 16 amino acids. The CDR3: CATQRGGSPGNQPQHF. CDR3 nucleotides: TGTGCCACCCAAAGGGGAGGGTCCCCTGGCAATCAGCCCCAGCATTTT.

The rearrangement joins TRBV7-2 to TRBJ2-3, with D maybe TRBD1 (6 bases). V was cut by 5 bases and J by 5 bases, with 11 bases left in between. This CDR3 is 13 amino acids long. Looked up from germline, CDR1 is SGHTA and CDR2 is FQGNSA. CDR3 in amino acids: CASSPQGKDTQYF. CDR3 coding DNA: TGTGCCAGCAGCCCCCAGGGGAAAGATACGCAGTATTTT.